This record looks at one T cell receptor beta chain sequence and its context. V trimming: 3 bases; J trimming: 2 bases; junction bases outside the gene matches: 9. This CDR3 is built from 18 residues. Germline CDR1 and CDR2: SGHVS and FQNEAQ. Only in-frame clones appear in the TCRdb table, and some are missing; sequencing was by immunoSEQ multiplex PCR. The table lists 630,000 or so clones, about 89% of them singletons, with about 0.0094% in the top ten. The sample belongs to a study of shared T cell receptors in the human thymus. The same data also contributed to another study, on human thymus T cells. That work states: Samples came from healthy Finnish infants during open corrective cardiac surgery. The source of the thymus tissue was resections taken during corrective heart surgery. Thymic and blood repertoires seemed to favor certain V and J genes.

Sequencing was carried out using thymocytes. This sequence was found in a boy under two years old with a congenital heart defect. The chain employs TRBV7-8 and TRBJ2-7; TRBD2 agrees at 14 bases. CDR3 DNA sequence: TGTGCCAGCAGCTTTCCGGGACTAGCGGGAGCTAGGGCCTACGAGCAGTACTTC. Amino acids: CASSFPGLAGARAYEQYF.